One T cell receptor (beta chain) is described in this entry. Antigen specificity is unknown. These data belong to a study of cytomegalovirus exposure and HLA in healthy donors. Separate from the approximately 720-subject first cohort was the approximately 120-subject validation cohort, to which the donors belonged. V trimming: 5 bases; J trimming: 4 bases; junction bases outside the gene matches: 9. Germline CDR1 is MNHNY and CDR2 is SVGAGI (reference sequence). The CDR3 covers 15 residues. This table comes from immunoSEQ multiplex PCR, and its TCRdb copy is limited to in-frame clones, with some not included. The profile covers around 350,000 clones, with 80% to 90% appearing a single time and approximately 0.8% taken by the ten largest. Findings and limits, study-wide: The authors listed 150 to 200 TCR beta chains as cytomegalovirus-associated. Subsequent analysis of the 100 to 150 validation repertoires found a tendency for first-cohort TCR clusters to co-occur.

The sample was PBMCs. The rearrangement links TRBV6-6 to TRBJ2-7, with 9 bases lining up with TRBD1. The receptor was derived from a woman aged 18-30 years in good health and CMV-seronegative. CDR3 coding DNA: TGTGCCAGCAGTACCCCTCGGGACAGGGATTACGAGCAGTACTTC. Its translation: CASSTPRDRDYEQYF.